This T cell receptor beta chain appears in the sequencing data of a study of blood T cells in healthy people across ages (dated by TCRdb to about 2015). Concerning the study at large: In model experiments, template switching captured roughly one uniquely barcoded TCR beta cDNA molecule for every two T cells. Age-related changes in TCR beta repertoire diversity were measured in the study by deep sequencing normalized with unique cDNA molecular identifiers. For two donors (one aged 18 to 30 and one aged 80 or older), the study analyzed two additional independent replicas of 1 million unique cDNA reads from the same blood draw. The donors were divided into four age groups: young (average around 17 years), middle-aged (approximately 39), aged (around 67) and long-lived (roughly 86). To avoid experimental bias, donors of different ages were distributed randomly across sequencing lanes. Results the study describes overall, beyond this receptor: Estimates of total diversity based on one million sequenced T cells were considered lower bounds and underestimates. A strong correlation was found between observed TCR beta diversity and the percentage of naive T cells measured by flow cytometry. Observed TCR beta diversity per million T cells fell roughly linearly with age, and a significant reduction was already apparent by age about 36. Because the CMV infection status of the donors was unknown, age-related changes in expanded clonotypes may potentially have been confounded. Since profiling was done on bulk unsorted PBMCs, naive and antigen-experienced compartments could not be conclusively compared. The long-lived group showed more naive CD4+ T cells, fewer expanded clones and increased TCR diversity than the aged group, suggesting age selection.

Looking up the germline V gene (reference sequence) yields CDR1 SEHNR and CDR2 FQNEAQ. CDR3 length: 18 amino acids, cysteine to phenylalanine. CDR3 DNA is the only sequence kept; it has 54 bases, read in frame from the first base. The germline V end is reduced by 7 bases and the J end by 2 bases; junction bases left unmatched: 15. A remark on this clonotype: This clone's antigen is unknown. No much larger clonotype is one base removed from it; base qualities were not supplied.

Library creation used 5' RACE. TCRdb names Illumina HiSeq 2500 as the instrument used. The second PCR ran for roughly 7 to 11 cycles and used a J-beta primer mix along with a sample-barcoded 5' primer. Each TCR beta cDNA molecule received a unique molecular identifier from a template-switch 5' adaptor carrying 12 random nucleotides. Each sample yielded at least 3 million CDR3-containing paired-end reads. First-strand cDNA synthesis was performed from all RNA using the Mint cDNA synthesis kit, with priming by a TRBC-specific oligonucleotide. After uracil-DNA glycosylase treatment, a first 18-cycle PCR used universal primers M1SS and BC2_uni_R on all cDNA. Turning to the authors' computational methods: Normalization of each sample was performed by random selection of 1 million high-quality reads, each carrying a distinct molecular identifier. Instead of being binned into consensus sequences, reads with shared molecular identifiers were discarded. MiTCR, set to a Q25 quality threshold and the strictest error-elimination algorithm, was used for CDR3 identification, clonotype clustering and error correction. A nonparametric unseen species model with Euler transformation was used to estimate a lower bound on total TCR beta diversity. Through fastp at Q25 and MiXCR, TCRdb rebuilt clones from the public reads, retaining in-frame beta chains. Records with the same CDR3 protein are collapsed into one entry carrying the most frequent genes and DNA. The V and J calls were not made by the authors but by TCRdb's processing. This sample holds over 600,000 distinct CDR3 sequences; roughly three fifths were observed only once. Roughly 25% of the sample lies in the top ten.

The roughly 39 donors, aged about 6 to 100 years, were systemically healthy Caucasian individuals from Russia. Each donor gave ten milliliters of peripheral blood, drawn into EDTA-treated Vacutainer tubes. Ficoll-Paque density-gradient centrifugation was used to isolate PBMCs, with at least 6.5 million obtained per sample. Trizol reagent was used to extract total RNA from the PBMCs, yielding at least 5 micrograms per sample. For every donor, an aliquot of PBMCs went through flow cytometry to measure the percentages of naive CD45RAhigh/CD27high T cells. The receptor chain draws on TRBV7-9 and TRBJ2-5; the central 11 bases match TRBD2. The sample taken for sequencing was blood. The clonotype comes from a man aged 40-49 years in good health. The CDR3 has the sequence CASTELIEGLAVQETQYF. Here is the DNA: TGTGCCAGCACCGAATTAATTGAGGGACTAGCGGTTCAAGAGACCCAGTACTTC.